This record looks at one T cell receptor beta chain sequence and its context. The antigen is not known. This entry belongs to a study of T-cell reconstitution after alpha-beta-depleted transplantation in children. Unique molecular identifiers were incorporated when the TCRbeta library was constructed. MiXCR was run by TCRdb on the PCR reads, yielding one entry per CDR3 protein. The data contain 300,000 or so distinct CDR3 sequences, over 20% of them seen just once; the ten biggest clones take up approximately 11%. Whole-study results and caveats: About two months after transplant, alpha-beta T cells reportedly came from several hundred expanded graft clones. Among T cells one year after transplant, newly produced cells accounted for most counts and diversity. Surviving recipient T cells and thymic progenitors accounted for the high day-60 TCRbeta diversity observed in some patients.

The V and J ends lost 10 bases and 2 bases respectively, with 15 bases between them. Germline V gene lookup returns CDR1 SGHDN and CDR2 FVKESK. The CDR3 contains 14 residues. The rearrangement links TRBV14 to TRBJ2-1, with D tentatively TRBD2 (5 bases). This sample comprised PBMCs, mostly from graft donor cells, obtained 180 days after TCRalphabeta/CD19-depleted stem cell transplant. This clonotype was obtained from a male patient under 18 who had a stem cell transplant for acute lymphoblastic leukemia, so the T cells may come from the graft donor. In DNA form, the CDR3 reads TGTGCCAACCGACGGGGTCGTCCCTACAATGAGCAGTTCTTC. Protein sequence: CANRRGRPYNEQFF.